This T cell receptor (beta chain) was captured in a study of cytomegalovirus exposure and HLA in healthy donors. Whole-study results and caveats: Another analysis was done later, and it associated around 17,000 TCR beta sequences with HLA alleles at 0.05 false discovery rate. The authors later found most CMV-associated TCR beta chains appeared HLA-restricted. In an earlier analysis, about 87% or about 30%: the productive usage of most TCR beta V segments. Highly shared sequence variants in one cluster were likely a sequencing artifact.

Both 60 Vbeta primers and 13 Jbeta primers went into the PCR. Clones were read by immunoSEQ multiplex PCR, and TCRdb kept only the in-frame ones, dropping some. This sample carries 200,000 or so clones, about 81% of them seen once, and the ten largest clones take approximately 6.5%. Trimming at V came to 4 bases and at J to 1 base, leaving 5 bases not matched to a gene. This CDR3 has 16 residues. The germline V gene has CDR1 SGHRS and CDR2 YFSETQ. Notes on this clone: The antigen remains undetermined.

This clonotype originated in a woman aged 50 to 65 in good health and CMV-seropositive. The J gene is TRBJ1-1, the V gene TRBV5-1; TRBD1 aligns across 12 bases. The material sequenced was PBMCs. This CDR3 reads CASSVRDRGRNTEAFF. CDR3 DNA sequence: TGCGCCAGCAGCGTCCGGGACAGGGGGCGGAACACTGAAGCTTTCTTT.